This entry lists 10 T cell receptor beta chains sequenced from one sample in a study of OX40 agonist ivuxolimab in advanced cancers. Here immunoSEQ multiplex PCR was the method, and the copy in TCRdb shows in-frame clones only, minus some. There are tens of thousands of clones in the sample; about nine tenths occur only once, and over 0.25% lies in the top ten. The material was CD4+ or CD8+ T cells sorted from blood, obtained in a trial of the OX40 agonist ivuxolimab. All receptors come from an adult with an advanced solid tumor such as melanoma, head and neck, liver or kidney cancer.

This chain uses TRBV6-6 with TRBJ2-7; possibly TRBD1 for D (6 bases). The length of the CDR3 is 15 residues. Germline V gene data show CDR1 as MNHNY and CDR2 as SVGAGI (reference sequence). Trimming left V 6 bases short and J 3 bases short, with 18 bases between. The CDR3 here is CASSDEGRGNYEQYV. The CDR3 region has the DNA TGTGCCAGCAGCGACGAAGGCAGGGGTAACTACGAGCAGTACGTC.

The chain combines TRBV21-1 with TRBJ2-7. TRBV21-1 represents a pseudogene. The CDR3 is 15 residues long. CDR3 bases: TGTGCCAGCAGCTCACCCCGACGGGGCGGTTGGGAGCAGTACGTC. Translation gives CASSSPRRGGWEQYV.

The chain couples TRBV30 to TRBJ1-6; no clear D gene. Per germline, CDR1 GTSNPN and CDR2 SVGIG (reference sequence). This CDR3 comprises 13 residues. V dropped 4 bases and J dropped 11 bases, with 15 bases sitting between them. The CDR3 region has the DNA TGTGCCTGGATGAGGCAGGCTGGGACACCCCTCCACTTT. Amino acids: CAWMRQAGTPLHF.

The CDR3 reads CASIPEWGRGYGYTF. Here the CDR3 DNA reads TGCGCCAGCATCCCTGAGTGGGGGCGGGGGTATGGCTACACCTTC. The chain joins TRBV4-1 to TRBJ1-2, with a tentative D call TRBD1 (6 bases). With 7 bases removed from V and 5 bases from J, the gap between germline ends came to 20 bases. The CDR3 has 15 amino acids. CDR1 and CDR2 from the germline V gene are MGHRA and YSYEKL.

Only one count was recorded for this clone. Other nucleotide sequences in the sample specify the same CDR3. The chain has TRBV28 and TRBJ1-5; weak D call: TRBD1 (6 bases). V lost 3 bases to trimming and J lost 2 bases, with 8 bases between them. CDR3 size: 14 residues. Germline V gives CDR1 MDHEN, CDR2 SYDVKM. CDR3 sequence: CASSLSGGNQPQHF. Written as DNA, the CDR3 is TGTGCCAGCAGTTTGTCAGGGGGCAATCAGCCCCAGCATTTT. The full variable domain, its missing parts supplied by reference TRBV28 and TRBJ1-5, is DVKVTQSSRYLVKRTGEKVFLECVQDMDHENMFWYRQDPGLGLRLIYFSYDVKMKEKGDIPEGYSVSREKKERFSLILESASTNQTSMYLCASSLSGGNQPQHFGDGTRLSIL.

The chain has TRBV30 and TRBJ2-3, with D possibly TRBD1 on 5 matching bases. V was shortened by 0 bases and J by 2 bases, with 18 bases between the two germline ends. This CDR3 comprises 17 residues. CDR1 is GTSNPN, CDR2 SVGIG, per germline (reference sequence). CDR3 DNA: TGTGCCTGGAGTGTACTGGGCAGGCTAGGGGACACAGATACGCAGTATTTT. Its translation: CAWSVLGRLGDTDTQYF. Complete variable domain (other parts from reference TRBV30 and TRBJ2-3): SQTIHQWPATLVQPVGSPLSLECTVEGTSNPNLYWYRQAAGRGLQLLFYSVGIGQISSEVPQNLSASRPQDRQFILSSKKLLLSDSGFYLCAWSVLGRLGDTDTQYFGPGTRLTVL.

V usage is TRBV28 and J usage is TRBJ2-7; D remains unclear. The CDR3 contains 11 residues. Germline V lookup: CDR1 MDHEN, CDR2 SYDVKM. Trimming took off 5 bases at V and 6 bases at J, with 8 bases between the two ends. CDR3 sequence (DNA): TGTGCCAGCAGTCGACGAACCGAGCAGTACTTC. Translated: CASSRRTEQYF.

The genes are TRBV18 and TRBJ1-5; D remains unclear. The CDR3 runs 14 residues. The V end lost 5 bases, the J end lost 4 bases, and 12 bases lay between the germline ends. Germline CDR1 reads KGHSH; CDR2 reads LQKENI. The CDR3 here is CASSTQAGNQPQHF. The CDR3 coding sequence is TGTGCCAGCTCAACTCAAGCGGGGAATCAGCCCCAGCATTTT.

This chain links TRBV11-2 with TRBJ1-1; no firm D call. Germline values: CDR1 SGHAT, CDR2 FQNNGV. The V end lost 1 base, the J end lost 3 bases, and 9 bases lay between the germline ends. This CDR3 spans 14 amino acids. The CDR3 DNA follows: TGTGCCAGCAGCTTAGGGGAGGGCGACACTGAAGCTTTCTTT. This gives the protein CASSLGEGDTEAFF.

The chain carries TRBV2 and TRBJ2-3; D not certain. CDR3 length: 10 amino acids. Trimming took off 5 bases at V and 14 bases at J, with 11 bases between the two ends. In germline, CDR1 is SNHLY, CDR2 FYNNEI. The CDR3 sequence is CASSLSISYF. CDR3 coding DNA: TGTGCCAGCAGTCTTTCTATCTCGTATTTT.